One sample yielded the 24 T cell receptor beta chains listed below, sequenced in a study of regulatory T cells in long-lasting Graves disease. Researchers made TCR beta libraries by using iRepertoire HTBI primers and running Arm-PCR on CDR3 regions. From the multiplex PCR reads, TCRdb called clonotypes with MiXCR, one entry per CDR3 protein. The sample comprises 350,000 to 550,000 distinct CDR3 sequences, roughly 15% of which are singletons, and under 20% rests with the top ten. The time point here: newly diagnosed GD, antithyroid drugs for less than 3 months. PBMCs provided the RNA from which the TCR library was made. The sample also formed part of further work on T cells in Graves' hyperthyroidism and ophthalmopathy.

The input for sequencing was peripheral blood mononuclear cells (PBMCs), taken at new diagnosis, from a patient treated with antithyroid drugs. These receptors all come from a woman between 50 and 59 years old with Graves disease.

Ten or more counts support this clonotype. This sequence joins TRBV28 and TRBJ1-5; 8 bases agree with TRBD1. With V trimmed by 6 bases and J by 3 bases, 4 bases remained unmatched. The CDR3 contains 14 residues. Germline lookup yields CDR1 MDHEN and CDR2 SYDVKM. CDR3 amino acids: CASREGQANQPQHF. CDR3 coding DNA: TGTGCCAGCAGGGAGGGACAGGCCAATCAGCCCCAGCATTTT.

This clonotype was seen ten or more times. The chain carries TRBV12-3 or TRBV12-4 and TRBJ1-5, with a weak D call TRBD1 (5 bases). The CDR3 is 14 amino acids. V was cut by 4 bases and J by 7 bases, with 14 bases left in between. The CDR3 loop is CASSSGTAKQPQHF. DNA of the CDR3: TGTGCCAGCAGTTCGGGGACCGCGAAACAGCCCCAGCATTTT.

J is TRBJ1-1 and V is TRBV30; no firm D call. This CDR3 region has 12 residues. The germline V and J ends were trimmed by 0 bases and 6 bases, with 8 bases remaining between them. Germline V gene data show CDR1 as GTSNPN and CDR2 as SVGIG (reference sequence). The CDR3 sequence: CAWSVFQAEAFF. Here the CDR3 DNA reads TGTGCCTGGAGTGTCTTCCAGGCTGAAGCTTTCTTT.

This clonotype showed up many times. The chain is built from TRBV6-2 or TRBV6-3 and TRBJ2-5; D unresolved. The CDR3 spans 11 residues. The germline CDR1 and CDR2 sequences are MNHEY and SVGEGT. With 7 bases removed from V and 4 bases from J, the gap between germline ends came to 7 bases. DNA of the CDR3: TGTGCCAGCATTTCCGGAGAGACCCAGTACTTC. Its protein product is CASISGETQYF.

On this clonotype: This likely reflects a read error, since a far larger clone is one base away. This chain connects TRBV11-2 to TRBJ2-5; 10 nucleotides match TRBD2. The junction had 10 bases not matched to a gene; V was cut back by 5 bases and J by 7 bases. CDR3 size: 15 residues. Germline loops: CDR1 SGHAT, CDR2 FQNNGV. CDR3 in amino acids: CASSQTTSGKGTQYF. The CDR3 DNA is TGTGCCAGCAGCCAAACAACTAGCGGGAAAGGGACCCAGTACTTC.

This clonotype was observed at least ten times. The genes are TRBV7-9 and TRBJ2-5; a weak D match, TRBD2 (5 bases). The germline gives CDR1 SEHNR, CDR2 FQNEAQ (reference sequence). V gave up 4 bases and J gave up 4 bases, with 10 bases separating them. The CDR3 loop spans 13 amino acids. CDR3 residues: CASSWGGGETQYF. The CDR3, as DNA: TGTGCCAGCAGCTGGGGTGGAGGAGAGACCCAGTACTTC.

The rearrangement uses TRBV6-2 or TRBV6-3 and TRBJ2-1; 9 bases map to TRBD2. This CDR3 is 16 amino acids long. After removal of 0 bases from V and 7 bases from J, the junction contained 7 bases not matched to a gene. Germline V gene lookup returns CDR1 MNHEY and CDR2 SVGEGT. DNA for the CDR3: TGTGCCAGCAGTTACTCGTGGCTAGCGGGGCGGAATGAGCAGTTCTTC. Amino acids: CASSYSWLAGRNEQFF.

This clonotype was detected only a few times. This chain uses TRBV28 with TRBJ2-2, with D possibly matching TRBD2 (5 bases). The CDR3 runs 15 residues. Germline lookup yields CDR1 MDHEN and CDR2 SYDVKM. The V gene lost 2 bases and the J gene lost 4 bases, with 11 bases spanning the gap. The CDR3 coding sequence is TGTGCCAGCAGTTTAGCCGCGGAGGCCACCGGGGAGCTGTTTTTT. Translating it yields CASSLAAEATGELFF.

Only a few counts were recorded for this clonotype. Here the CDR3 DNA reads TGTGCCAGCACCAAATATGAGGTGTCCGAGCGCCCTGACAATGAGCAGTTCTTC. It yields the protein CASTKYEVSERPDNEQFF. The gene calls are TRBV6-1 and TRBJ2-1, with D unclear. Germline CDR1 MNHNS, CDR2 SASEGT. This CDR3 region has 18 residues. V lost 7 bases, J lost 5 bases, and 27 bases lay in between.

V is TRBV27 and J is TRBJ2-7, with 8 positions matching TRBD2. The J segment lost 0 bases and the V segment lost 7 bases, leaving 11 bases of the junction unmatched. This CDR3 comprises 16 residues. Looked up from germline, CDR1 is MNHEY and CDR2 is SMNVEV (reference sequence). CDR3 DNA sequence: TGTGCCAGCAATACGCCCTGGCGGGAGGTCTCCTACGAGCAGTACTTC. Its translation: CASNTPWREVSYEQYF.

The chain joins TRBV12-3 or TRBV12-4 to TRBJ2-1; 9 bases match TRBD2. The V and J ends lost 2 bases and 6 bases, in that order; junction bases with no gene match: 8. The length of the CDR3 is 16 residues. The chain's CDR3 is CASSLFSGLAFNEQFF. For the CDR3, the DNA is TGTGCCAGCAGTTTATTTTCGGGACTAGCCTTCAATGAGCAGTTCTTC.

This clonotype was recorded at least ten times. The chain joins TRBV7-2 to TRBJ2-1; 7 positions agree with TRBD2. This CDR3 contains 13 residues. Germline-derived CDR1 and CDR2 are SGHTA and FQGNSA. The junction had 4 bases not matched to a gene; V was cut back by 4 bases and J by 7 bases. CDR3 in amino acids: CASSSRSGNEQFF. The DNA for the CDR3 is TGTGCCAGCAGCTCCCGTAGCGGGAATGAGCAGTTCTTC.

J is TRBJ2-1 and V is TRBV5-1; D remains ambiguous. This CDR3 has 13 amino acids. The V end was cut by 0 bases, the J end by 10 bases, with 11 bases between. The germline CDR1 and CDR2 sequences are SGHRS and YFSETQ. CDR3 loop: CASSLEYSYEQFF. The CDR3 DNA reads as TGCGCCAGCAGCTTGGAATACTCCTACGAGCAGTTCTTC.

This clonotype occurred many times. The CDR3 sequence is CASSEPVNQPQHF. DNA for the CDR3: TGTGCCAGCAGTGAGCCGGTAAATCAGCCCCAGCATTTT. The chain is built from TRBV6-1 and TRBJ1-5; no clear D. Germline V lookup: CDR1 MNHNS, CDR2 SASEGT. Trimming pared 3 bases from V and 4 bases from J, leaving 7 bases between. The CDR3 sequence is 13 residues long.

The table lists this clonotype with many counts. The V call is TRBV20-1, the J call TRBJ1-4, with 7 bases that match TRBD1. Germline-derived CDR1 and CDR2 are DFQATT and SNEGSKA (reference sequence). The CDR3 has 13 residues. V shed 6 bases and J 5 bases; nucleotides not matched to a gene: 6. In nucleotides, the CDR3 is TGCAGTGCCGAGGACAGGAAAAATGAAAAACTGTTTTTT. It specifies CSAEDRKNEKLFF.

As to this clonotype: A read error is the likely source, as a far larger clone sits one nucleotide away. This sequence joins TRBV6-2 or TRBV6-3 and TRBJ1-1, with D uncertain. The CDR3 is 12 residues long. Germline V gene sequence: CDR1 MNHEY, CDR2 SVGEGT. CDR3 bases: TGTGCCAGCAGTGCCCAGAACACTGAAGCTCTCTTT. Translated: CASSAQNTEALF.

V usage is TRBV7-6 and J usage is TRBJ2-2, with D tentatively TRBD1 or TRBD2 (6 bases each). Deletions cut 5 bases from V and 5 bases from J, with 15 bases between. The CDR3 totals 15 residues. CDR1 and CDR2 (germline): SGHVS, FNYEAQ. CDR3 sequence (DNA): TGTGCCAGCAGCCGCGGGACACTACAAACCGGGGAGCTGTTTTTT. Protein sequence: CASSRGTLQTGELFF.

In this sample, this clonotype turned up many times. The chain is built from TRBV2 and TRBJ2-7, with a tentative D call TRBD1 (6 bases). The CDR3 sequence is 15 residues long. Trimming removed 8 bases from V and 3 bases from J, with 20 bases in between. Germline V lookup: CDR1 SNHLY, CDR2 FYNNEI. The CDR3, as DNA: TGTGCCAGCCGAGAATCAACGGGACAAAGCTACGAGCAGTACTTC. Translated, it gives CASRESTGQSYEQYF.

The V gene is TRBV7-9, the J gene TRBJ2-1, with 8 bases fitting TRBD1. V shed 6 bases and J 1 base; nucleotides not matched to a gene: 5. Germline V gene lookup returns CDR1 SEHNR and CDR2 FQNEAQ (reference sequence). The CDR3 has 15 amino acids. CDR3 sequence: CASSRGTGSYNEQFF. The CDR3 coding sequence is TGTGCCAGCAGTCGAGGGACAGGTTCCTACAATGAGCAGTTCTTC.

This chain joins TRBV28 and TRBJ1-2; D remains unclear. Germline values: CDR1 MDHEN, CDR2 SYDVKM. Trimming stripped 1 base from V and 1 base from J, with 7 bases between. CDR3 size: 14 residues. The CDR3: CASSLLAVNYGYTF. The CDR3 DNA is TGTGCCAGCAGTTTATTAGCAGTTAACTATGGCTACACCTTC.

This clonotype was detected ten times or more. The genes are TRBV4-2 and TRBJ1-5; maybe TRBD1 (6 bases). This CDR3 spans 14 amino acids. The germline CDR1 and CDR2 sequences are LGHNA and YNFKEQ. The V gene lost 1 base and the J gene lost 6 bases, with 10 bases spanning the gap. CDR3 region: CASSQGQGTQPQHF. As DNA, the CDR3 is TGTGCCAGCAGCCAAGGGCAGGGGACTCAGCCCCAGCATTTT.

This clonotype appeared many times. V and J are TRBV4-2 and TRBJ2-5, with 13 positions matching TRBD2. CDR1 and CDR2 from the germline V gene are LGHNA and YNFKEQ. CDR3 length: 15 residues. Trimming took 0 bases from V and 5 from J; bases not matched to a gene: 0. The CDR3 bases are TGTGCCAGCAGCCAAGAGACTAGCGGGGGGGAGACCCAGTACTTC. Translation gives CASSQETSGGETQYF.

This clonotype showed up many times. V is TRBV3-1 and J is TRBJ1-1; D is ambiguous. Germline V gene data show CDR1 as LGHDT and CDR2 as YNNKEL (reference sequence). V dropped 2 bases and J dropped 4 bases, with 8 bases sitting between them. The CDR3 is 13 residues long. The CDR3 region has the DNA TGTGCCAGCAGCCAAAGACTGACCACTGAAGCTTTCTTT. As protein: CASSQRLTTEAFF.

This clonotype was seen many times. The rearrangement joins TRBV6-5 to TRBJ2-7; 7 bases align to TRBD2. Germline V gene data show CDR1 as MNHEY and CDR2 as SVGAGI. This CDR3 spans 14 amino acids. V gave up 0 bases and J gave up 1 base; unmatched junction bases: 0. The CDR3 sequence is CASSYSRGSYEQYF. The DNA for the CDR3 is TGTGCCAGCAGTTACTCGCGGGGGTCCTACGAGCAGTACTTC.